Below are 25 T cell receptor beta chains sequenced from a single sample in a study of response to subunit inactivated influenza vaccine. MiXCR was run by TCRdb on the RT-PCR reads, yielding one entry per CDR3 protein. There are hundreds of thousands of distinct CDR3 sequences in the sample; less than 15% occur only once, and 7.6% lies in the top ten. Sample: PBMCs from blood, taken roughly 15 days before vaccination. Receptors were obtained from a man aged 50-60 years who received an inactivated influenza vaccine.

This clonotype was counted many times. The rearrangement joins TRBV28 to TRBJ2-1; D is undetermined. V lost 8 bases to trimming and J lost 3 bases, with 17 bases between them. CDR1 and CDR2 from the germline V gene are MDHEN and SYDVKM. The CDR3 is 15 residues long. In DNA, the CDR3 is TGTGCCAGCCCCCCCTCAAACAAGGTCTACAATGAGCAGTTCTTC. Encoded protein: CASPPSNKVYNEQFF.

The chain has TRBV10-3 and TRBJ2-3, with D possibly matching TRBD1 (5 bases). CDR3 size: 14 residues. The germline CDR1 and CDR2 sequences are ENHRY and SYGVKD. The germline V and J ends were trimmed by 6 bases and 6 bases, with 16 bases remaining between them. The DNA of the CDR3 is TGTGCCATCAGGAAAGGGGCTGCTTCGGATACGCAGTATTTT. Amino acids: CAIRKGAASDTQYF.

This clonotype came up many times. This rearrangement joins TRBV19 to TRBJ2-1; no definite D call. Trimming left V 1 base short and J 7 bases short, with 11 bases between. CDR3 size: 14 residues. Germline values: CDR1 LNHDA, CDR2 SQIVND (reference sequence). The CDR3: CASSIGFGWNEQFF. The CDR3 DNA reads TGTGCCAGTAGTATAGGTTTTGGGTGGAATGAGCAGTTCTTC.

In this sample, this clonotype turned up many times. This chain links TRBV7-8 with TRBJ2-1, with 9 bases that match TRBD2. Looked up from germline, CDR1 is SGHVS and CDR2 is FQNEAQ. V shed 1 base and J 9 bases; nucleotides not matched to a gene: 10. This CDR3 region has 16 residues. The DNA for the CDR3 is TGTGCCAGCAGCTTAGACTTGGGCGGGGGGGCCATTGAGCAGTTCTTC. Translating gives CASSLDLGGGAIEQFF.

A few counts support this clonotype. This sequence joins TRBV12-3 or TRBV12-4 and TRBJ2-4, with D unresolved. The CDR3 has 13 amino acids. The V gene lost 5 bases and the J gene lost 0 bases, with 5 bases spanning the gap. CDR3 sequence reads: CASSGIAKNIQYF. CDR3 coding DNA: TGTGCCAGCAGTGGGATAGCCAAAAACATTCAGTACTTC.

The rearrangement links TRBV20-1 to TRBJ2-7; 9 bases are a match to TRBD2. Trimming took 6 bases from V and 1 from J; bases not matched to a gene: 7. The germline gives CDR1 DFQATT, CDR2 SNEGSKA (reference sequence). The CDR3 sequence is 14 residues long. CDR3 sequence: CSAAPSGVSYEQYF. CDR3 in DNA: TGCAGTGCCGCCCCTAGCGGGGTATCCTACGAGCAGTACTTC.

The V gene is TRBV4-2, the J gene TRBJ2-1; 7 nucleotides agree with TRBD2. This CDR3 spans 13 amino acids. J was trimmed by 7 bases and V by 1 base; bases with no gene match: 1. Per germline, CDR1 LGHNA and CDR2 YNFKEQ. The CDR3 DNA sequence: TGTGCCAGCAGCCAAGGCGGGAGTAATGAGCAGTTCTTC. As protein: CASSQGGSNEQFF.

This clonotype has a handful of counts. CDR3 protein: CASSLSYGRNYGYTF. CDR3 bases: TGTGCCAGCAGCTTATCGTACGGGCGGAACTATGGCTACACCTTC. This sequence joins TRBV7-2 and TRBJ1-2, with D hard to call. Between the trimmed V and J ends, which lost 2 bases and 2 bases, there was a span of 12 bases. The CDR3 consists of 15 residues. Per germline, CDR1 SGHTA and CDR2 FQGNSA.

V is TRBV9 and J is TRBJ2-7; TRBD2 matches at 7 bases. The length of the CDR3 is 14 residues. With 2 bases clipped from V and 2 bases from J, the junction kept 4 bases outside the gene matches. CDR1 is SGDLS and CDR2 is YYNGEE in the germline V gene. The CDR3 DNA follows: TGTGCCAGCAGCGTTGCAGCGGGGACCTACGAGCAGTACTTC. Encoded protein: CASSVAAGTYEQYF.

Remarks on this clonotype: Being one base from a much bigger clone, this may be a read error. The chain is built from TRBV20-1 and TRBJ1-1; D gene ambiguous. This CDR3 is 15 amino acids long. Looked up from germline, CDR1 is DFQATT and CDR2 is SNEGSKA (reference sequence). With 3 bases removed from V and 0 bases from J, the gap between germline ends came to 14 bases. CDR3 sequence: CSARVYSSMNTEAFF. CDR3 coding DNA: TGCAGTGCTAGGGTTTATAGCTCCATGAACACTGAAGCTTTCTTT.

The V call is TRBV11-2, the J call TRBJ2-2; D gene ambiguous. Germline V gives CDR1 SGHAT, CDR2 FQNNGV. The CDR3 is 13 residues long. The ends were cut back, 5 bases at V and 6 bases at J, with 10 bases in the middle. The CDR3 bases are TGTGCCAGCAGCCGGAACTCCGCCGGGGAGCTGTTTTTT. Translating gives CASSRNSAGELFF.

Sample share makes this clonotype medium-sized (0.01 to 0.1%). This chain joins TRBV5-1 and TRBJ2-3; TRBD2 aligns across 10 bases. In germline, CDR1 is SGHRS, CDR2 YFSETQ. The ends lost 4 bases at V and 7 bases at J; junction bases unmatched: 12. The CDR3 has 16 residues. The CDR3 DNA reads TGCGCCAGCAGCACCGAACCTAGCGGGGGAGAGCATACGCAGTATTTT. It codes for CASSTEPSGGEHTQYF. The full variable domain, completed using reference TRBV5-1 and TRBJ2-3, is KAGVTQTPRYLIKTRGQQVTLSCSPISGHRSVSWYQQTPGQGLQFLFEYFSETQRNKGNFPGRFSGRQFSNSRSEMNVSTLELGDSALYLCASSTEPSGGEHTQYFGPGTRLTVL.

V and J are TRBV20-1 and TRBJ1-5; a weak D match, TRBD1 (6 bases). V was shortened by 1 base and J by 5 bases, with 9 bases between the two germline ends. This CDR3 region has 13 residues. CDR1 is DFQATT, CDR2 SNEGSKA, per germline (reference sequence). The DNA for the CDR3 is TGCAGTGCTAGAGTGCAGGGGTATCAGCCCCAGCATTTT. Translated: CSARVQGYQPQHF.

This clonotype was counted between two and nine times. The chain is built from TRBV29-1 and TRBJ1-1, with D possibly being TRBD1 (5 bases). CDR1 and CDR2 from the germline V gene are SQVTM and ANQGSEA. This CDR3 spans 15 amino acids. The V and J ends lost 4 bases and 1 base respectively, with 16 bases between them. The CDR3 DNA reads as TGCAGCGTTGTCGGGAGGGGTGGGGGGAACACTGAAGCTTTCTTT. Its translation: CSVVGRGGGNTEAFF.

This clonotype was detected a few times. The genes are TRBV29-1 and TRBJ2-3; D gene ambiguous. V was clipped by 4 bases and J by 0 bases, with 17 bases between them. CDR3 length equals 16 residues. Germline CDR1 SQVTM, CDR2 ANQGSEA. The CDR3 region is CSVVNFDPSSTDTQYF. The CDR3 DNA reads TGCAGCGTTGTAAACTTCGATCCTTCTAGCACAGATACGCAGTATTTT.

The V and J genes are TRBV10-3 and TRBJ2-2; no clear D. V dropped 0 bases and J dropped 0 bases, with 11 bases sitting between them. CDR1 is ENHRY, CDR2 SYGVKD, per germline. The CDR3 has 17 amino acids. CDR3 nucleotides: TGTGCCATCAGTGAGTCATCGAATCGACCGAACACCGGGGAGCTGTTTTTT. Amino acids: CAISESSNRPNTGELFF.

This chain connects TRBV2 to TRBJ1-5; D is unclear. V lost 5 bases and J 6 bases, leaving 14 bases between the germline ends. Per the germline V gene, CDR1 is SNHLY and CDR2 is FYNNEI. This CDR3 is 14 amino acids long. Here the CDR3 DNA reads TGTGCCAGCAGTCGGGCTGCGGAGGGTCAGCCCCAGCATTTT. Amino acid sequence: CASSRAAEGQPQHF.

CDR3 nucleotide sequence: TGTGCCGCTGCCGTCGGACAGACCTACGAGCAGTACTTC. Its translation: CAAAVGQTYEQYF. The chain recombines TRBV6-2 or TRBV6-3 with TRBJ2-7, with a tentative D call TRBD1 (6 bases). This CDR3 is built from 13 residues. CDR1 and CDR2 from the germline V gene are MNHEY and SVGEGT. Trimming removed 11 bases from V and 2 bases from J, with 16 bases in between.

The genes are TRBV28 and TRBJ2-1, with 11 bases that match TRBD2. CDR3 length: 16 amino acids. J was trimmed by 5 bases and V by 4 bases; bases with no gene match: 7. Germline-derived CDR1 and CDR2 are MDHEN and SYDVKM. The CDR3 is CASSWEPGLADNEQFF. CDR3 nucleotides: TGTGCCAGCAGTTGGGAACCGGGACTAGCGGACAATGAGCAGTTCTTC. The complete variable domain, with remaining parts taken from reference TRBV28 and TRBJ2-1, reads DVKVTQSSRYLVKRTGEKVFLECVQDMDHENMFWYRQDPGLGLRLIYFSYDVKMKEKGDIPEGYSVSREKKERFSLILESASTNQTSMYLCASSWEPGLADNEQFFGPGTRLTVL.

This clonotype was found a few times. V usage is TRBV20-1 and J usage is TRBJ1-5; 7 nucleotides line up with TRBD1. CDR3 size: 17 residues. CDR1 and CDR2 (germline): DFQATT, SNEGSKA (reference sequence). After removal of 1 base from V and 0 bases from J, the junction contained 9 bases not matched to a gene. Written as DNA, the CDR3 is TGCAGTGCTAGAGTCCGTGGGACAGCTTATAGCAATCAGCCCCAGCATTTT. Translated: CSARVRGTAYSNQPQHF.

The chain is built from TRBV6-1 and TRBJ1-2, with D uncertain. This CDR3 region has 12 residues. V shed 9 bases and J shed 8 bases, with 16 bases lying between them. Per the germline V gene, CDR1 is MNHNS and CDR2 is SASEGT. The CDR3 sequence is CARHAMVGGYTF. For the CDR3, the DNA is TGTGCCAGACACGCGATGGTGGGGGGCTACACCTTC.

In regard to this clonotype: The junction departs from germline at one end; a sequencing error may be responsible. CDR3 amino acids: CASSEGLAGGRETQYF. The CDR3 coding sequence is TGCGCCAGCAGCGAAGGACTAGCGGGGGGACGGGAGACCCAGTATTTC. This chain connects TRBV5-1 to TRBJ2-5, with TRBD2 matching 14 bases. The CDR3 consists of 16 residues. Germline V gives CDR1 SGHRS, CDR2 YFSETQ.

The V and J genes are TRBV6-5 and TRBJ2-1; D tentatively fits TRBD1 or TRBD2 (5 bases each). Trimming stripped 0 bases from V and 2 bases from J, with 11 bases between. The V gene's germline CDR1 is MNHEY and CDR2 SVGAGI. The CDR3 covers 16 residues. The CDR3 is CASSYSTEGAYNEQFF. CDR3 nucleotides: TGTGCCAGCAGTTACTCGACAGAGGGAGCCTACAATGAGCAGTTCTTC.

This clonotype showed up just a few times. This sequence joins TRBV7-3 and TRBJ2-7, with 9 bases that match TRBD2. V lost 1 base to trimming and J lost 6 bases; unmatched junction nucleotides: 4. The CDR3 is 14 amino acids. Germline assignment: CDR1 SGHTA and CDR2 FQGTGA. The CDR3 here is CASSLSGTSSEQYF. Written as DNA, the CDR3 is TGTGCCAGCAGCTTAAGCGGGACTAGCTCCGAGCAGTACTTC.

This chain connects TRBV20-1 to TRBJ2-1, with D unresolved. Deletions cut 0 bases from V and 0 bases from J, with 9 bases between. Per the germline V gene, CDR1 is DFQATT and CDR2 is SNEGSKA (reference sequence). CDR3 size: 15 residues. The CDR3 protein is CSARDLAASYNEQFF. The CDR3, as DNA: TGCAGTGCTAGAGATCTGGCAGCCTCCTACAATGAGCAGTTCTTC.